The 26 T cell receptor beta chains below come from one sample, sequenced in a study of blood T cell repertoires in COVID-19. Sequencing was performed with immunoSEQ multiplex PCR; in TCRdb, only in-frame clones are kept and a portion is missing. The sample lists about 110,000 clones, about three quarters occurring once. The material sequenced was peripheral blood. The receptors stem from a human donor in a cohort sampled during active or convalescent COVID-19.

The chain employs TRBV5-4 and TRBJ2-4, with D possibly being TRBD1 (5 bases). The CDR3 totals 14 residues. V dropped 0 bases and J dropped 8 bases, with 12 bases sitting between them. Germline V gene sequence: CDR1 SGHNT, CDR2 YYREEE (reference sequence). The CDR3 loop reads CASSLGQFGDIQYF. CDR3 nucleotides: TGTGCCAGCAGCTTGGGACAGTTTGGGGACATTCAGTACTTC.

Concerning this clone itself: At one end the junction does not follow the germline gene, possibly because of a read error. Here the CDR3 reads CASSLTSGQYNEQFF. The CDR3 coding sequence is TGTGCCAGCAGCCTAACTAGCGGCCAATACAATGAGCAGTTCTTC. The gene calls are TRBV7-3 and TRBJ2-1; 8 nucleotides agree with TRBD2. CDR1 is SGHTA, CDR2 FQGTGA, per germline. The CDR3 runs to 15 residues. Full variable domain (remainder filled in from reference TRBV7-3 and TRBJ2-1): GAGVSQTPSNKVTEKGKYVELRCDPISGHTALYWYRQSLGQGPEFLIYFQGTGAADDSGLPNDRFFAVRPEGSVSTLKIQRTERGDSAVYLCASSLTSGQYNEQFFGPGTRLTVL.

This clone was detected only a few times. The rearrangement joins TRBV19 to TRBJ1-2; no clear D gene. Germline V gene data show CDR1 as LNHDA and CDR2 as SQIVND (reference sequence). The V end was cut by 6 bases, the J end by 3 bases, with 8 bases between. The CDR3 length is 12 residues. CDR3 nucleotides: TGTGCCAGTAGCGAGTTATACTATGGCTACACCTTC. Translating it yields CASSELYYGYTF.

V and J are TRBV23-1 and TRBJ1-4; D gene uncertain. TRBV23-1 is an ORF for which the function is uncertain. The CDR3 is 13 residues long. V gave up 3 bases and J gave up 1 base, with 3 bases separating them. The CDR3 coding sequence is TGCGCCAGCAGTCATCAAACTAATGAAAAACTGTTTTTT. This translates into CASSHQTNEKLFF.

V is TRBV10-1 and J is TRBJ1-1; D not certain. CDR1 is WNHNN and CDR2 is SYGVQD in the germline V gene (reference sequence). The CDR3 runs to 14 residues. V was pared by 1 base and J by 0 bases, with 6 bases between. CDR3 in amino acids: CASSEYRMNTEAFF. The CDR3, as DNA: TGCGCCAGCAGTGAGTACAGAATGAACACTGAAGCTTTCTTT.

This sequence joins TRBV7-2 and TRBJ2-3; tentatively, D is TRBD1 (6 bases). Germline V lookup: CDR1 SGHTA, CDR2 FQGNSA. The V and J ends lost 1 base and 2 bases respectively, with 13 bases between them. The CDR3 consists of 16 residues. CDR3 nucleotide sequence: TGTGCCAGCAGCTTAGGTATCCAGGGGACCACAGATACGCAGTATTTT. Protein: CASSLGIQGTTDTQYF.

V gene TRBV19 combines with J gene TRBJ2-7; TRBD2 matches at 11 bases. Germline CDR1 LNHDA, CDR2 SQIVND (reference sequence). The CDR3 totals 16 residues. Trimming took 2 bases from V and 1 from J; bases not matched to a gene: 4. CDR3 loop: CASSISLAGGSYEQYF. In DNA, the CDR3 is TGTGCCAGTAGTATAAGTCTAGCGGGGGGATCCTACGAGCAGTACTTC.

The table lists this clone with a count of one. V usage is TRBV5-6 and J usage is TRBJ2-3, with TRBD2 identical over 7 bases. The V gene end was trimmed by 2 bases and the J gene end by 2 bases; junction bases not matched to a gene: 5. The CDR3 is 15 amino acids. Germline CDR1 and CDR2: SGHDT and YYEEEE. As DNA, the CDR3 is TGTGCCAGCAGCTTTCAAGCGGGGCTCACAGATACGCAGTATTTT. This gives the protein CASSFQAGLTDTQYF.

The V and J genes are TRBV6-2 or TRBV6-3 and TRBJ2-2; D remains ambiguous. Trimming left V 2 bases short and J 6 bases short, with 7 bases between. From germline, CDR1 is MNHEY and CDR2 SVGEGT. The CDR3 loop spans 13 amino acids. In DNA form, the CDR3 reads TGTGCCAGCAGTTACCGTTTCTCCGGGGAGCTGTTTTTT. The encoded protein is CASSYRFSGELFF.

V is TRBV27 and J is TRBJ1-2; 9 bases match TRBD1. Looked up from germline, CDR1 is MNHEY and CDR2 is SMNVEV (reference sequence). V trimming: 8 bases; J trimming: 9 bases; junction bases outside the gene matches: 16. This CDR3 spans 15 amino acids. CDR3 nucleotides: TGTGCCAGCGGGATTATGCGGACAGGGGATAGGAGCTACACCTTC. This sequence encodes CASGIMRTGDRSYTF.

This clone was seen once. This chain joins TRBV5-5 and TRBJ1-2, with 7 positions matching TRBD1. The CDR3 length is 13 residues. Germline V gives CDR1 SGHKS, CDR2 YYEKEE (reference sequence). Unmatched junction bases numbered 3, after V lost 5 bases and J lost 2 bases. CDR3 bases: TGTGCCAGCAGTCCGACAGGGAACTATGGCTACACCTTC. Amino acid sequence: CASSPTGNYGYTF. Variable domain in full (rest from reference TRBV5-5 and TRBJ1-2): DAGVTQSPTHLIKTRGQQVTLRCSPISGHKSVSWYQQVLGQGPQFIFQYYEKEERGRGNFPDRFSARQFPNYSSELNVNALLLGDSALYLCASSPTGNYGYTFGSGTRLTVV.

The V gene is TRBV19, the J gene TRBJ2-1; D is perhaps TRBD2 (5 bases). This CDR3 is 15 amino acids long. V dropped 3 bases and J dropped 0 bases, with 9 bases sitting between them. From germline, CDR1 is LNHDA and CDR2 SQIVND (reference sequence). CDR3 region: CASSISGSSYNEQFF. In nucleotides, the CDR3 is TGTGCCAGTAGTATTTCGGGGAGCTCCTACAATGAGCAGTTCTTC.

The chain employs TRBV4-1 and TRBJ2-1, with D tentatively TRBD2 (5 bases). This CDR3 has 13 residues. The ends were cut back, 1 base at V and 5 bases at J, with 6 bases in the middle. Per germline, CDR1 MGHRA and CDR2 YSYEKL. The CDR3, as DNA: TGCGCCAGCAGCCAAGCGGGGAACAATGAGCAGTTCTTC. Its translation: CASSQAGNNEQFF.

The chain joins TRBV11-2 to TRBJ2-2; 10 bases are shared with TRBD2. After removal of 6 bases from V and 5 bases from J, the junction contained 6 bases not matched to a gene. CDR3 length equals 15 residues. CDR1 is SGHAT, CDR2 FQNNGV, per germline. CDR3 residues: CASRPLAGRTGELFF. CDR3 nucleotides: TGTGCCAGCAGACCACTAGCGGGACGTACCGGGGAGCTGTTTTTT.

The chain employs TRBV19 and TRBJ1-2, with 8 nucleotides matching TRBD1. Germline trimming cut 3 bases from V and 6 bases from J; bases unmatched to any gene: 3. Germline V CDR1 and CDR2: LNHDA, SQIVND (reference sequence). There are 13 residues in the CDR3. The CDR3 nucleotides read TGTGCCAGTAGTATTCAGGGGGCAGATGGCTACACCTTC. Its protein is CASSIQGADGYTF.

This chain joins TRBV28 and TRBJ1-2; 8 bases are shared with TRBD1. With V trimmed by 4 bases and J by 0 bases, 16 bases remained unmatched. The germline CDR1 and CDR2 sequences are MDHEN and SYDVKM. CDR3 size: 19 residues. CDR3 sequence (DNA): TGTGCCAGCAGTTCAGGACAGGGTTACTTTGTCAATCCTAACTATGGCTACACCTTC. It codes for CASSSGQGYFVNPNYGYTF.

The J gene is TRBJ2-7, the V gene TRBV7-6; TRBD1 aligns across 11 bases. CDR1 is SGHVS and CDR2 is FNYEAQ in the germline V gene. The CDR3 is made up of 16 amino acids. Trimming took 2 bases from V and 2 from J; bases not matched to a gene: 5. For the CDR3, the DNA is TGTGCCAGCAGCTTAAAGGCGGGACAGGGGGCCTACGAGCAGTACTTC. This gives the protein CASSLKAGQGAYEQYF.

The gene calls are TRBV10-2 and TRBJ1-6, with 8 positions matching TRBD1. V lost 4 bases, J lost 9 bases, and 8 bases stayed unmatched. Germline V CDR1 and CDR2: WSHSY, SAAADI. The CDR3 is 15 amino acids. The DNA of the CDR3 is TGCGCCAGCAGTGTAGCCCAGGGGGCAACTTCACCCCTCCACTTT. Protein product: CASSVAQGATSPLHF.

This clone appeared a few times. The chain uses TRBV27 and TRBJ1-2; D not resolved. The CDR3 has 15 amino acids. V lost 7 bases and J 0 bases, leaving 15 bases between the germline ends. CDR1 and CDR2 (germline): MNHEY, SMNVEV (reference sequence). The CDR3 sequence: CASTHLGSPNYGYTF. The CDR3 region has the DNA TGTGCCAGCACCCACCTAGGGAGCCCTAACTATGGCTACACCTTC.

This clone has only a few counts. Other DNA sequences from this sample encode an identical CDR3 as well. CDR3 in amino acids: CASSWTGEETQYF. DNA for the CDR3: TGCGCCAGCAGTTGGACAGGGGAAGAGACCCAGTACTTC. This sequence joins TRBV5-1 and TRBJ2-5; 9 bases line up with TRBD1. The length of the CDR3 is 13 residues. Germline trimming cut 5 bases from V and 3 bases from J; bases unmatched to any gene: 2. Looked up from germline, CDR1 is SGHRS and CDR2 is YFSETQ.

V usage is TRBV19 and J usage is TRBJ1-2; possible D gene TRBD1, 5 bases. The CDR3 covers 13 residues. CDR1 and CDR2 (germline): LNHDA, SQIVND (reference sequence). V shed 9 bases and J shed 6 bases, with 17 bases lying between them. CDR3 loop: CASESRDFDGYTF. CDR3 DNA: TGTGCCAGCGAGTCGCGGGACTTTGATGGCTACACCTTC.

The CDR3 coding sequence is TGTGCCAGCAGTTTGGTTCCTAGCGGCCAAGAGACCCAGTACTTC. It is translated as CASSLVPSGQETQYF. The chain joins TRBV28 to TRBJ2-5, with 7 positions matching TRBD2. In germline, CDR1 is MDHEN, CDR2 SYDVKM. CDR3 length: 15 residues. V shed 3 bases and J 1 base; nucleotides not matched to a gene: 5.

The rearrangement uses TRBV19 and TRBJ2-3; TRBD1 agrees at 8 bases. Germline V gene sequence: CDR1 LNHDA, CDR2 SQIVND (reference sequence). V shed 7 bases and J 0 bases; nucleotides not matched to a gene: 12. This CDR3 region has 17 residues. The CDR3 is CASTPRGRRQSTDTQYF. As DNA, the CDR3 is TGTGCCAGTACCCCCAGGGGGCGGCGACAAAGCACAGATACGCAGTATTTT.

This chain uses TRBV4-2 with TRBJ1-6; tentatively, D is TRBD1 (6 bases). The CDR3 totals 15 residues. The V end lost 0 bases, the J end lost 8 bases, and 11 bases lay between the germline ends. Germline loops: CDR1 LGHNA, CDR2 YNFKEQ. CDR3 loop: CASSQDRGEDSPLHF. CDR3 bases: TGTGCCAGCAGCCAAGACAGGGGAGAAGATTCACCCCTCCACTTT.

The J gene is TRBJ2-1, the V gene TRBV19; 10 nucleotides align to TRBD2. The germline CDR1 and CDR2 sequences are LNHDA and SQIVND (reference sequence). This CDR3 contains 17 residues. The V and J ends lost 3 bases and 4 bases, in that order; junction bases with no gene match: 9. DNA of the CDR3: TGTGCCAGTAGTATCCCCCCTAGCGGGGGTCAGTACAATGAGCAGTTCTTC. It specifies CASSIPPSGGQYNEQFF.

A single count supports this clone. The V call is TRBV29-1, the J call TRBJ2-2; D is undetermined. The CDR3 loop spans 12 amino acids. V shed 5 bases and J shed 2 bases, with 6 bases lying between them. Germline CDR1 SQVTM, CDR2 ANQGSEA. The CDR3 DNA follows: TGCAGCGTTCTAGGTAACACCGGGGAGCTGTTTTTT. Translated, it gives CSVLGNTGELFF.